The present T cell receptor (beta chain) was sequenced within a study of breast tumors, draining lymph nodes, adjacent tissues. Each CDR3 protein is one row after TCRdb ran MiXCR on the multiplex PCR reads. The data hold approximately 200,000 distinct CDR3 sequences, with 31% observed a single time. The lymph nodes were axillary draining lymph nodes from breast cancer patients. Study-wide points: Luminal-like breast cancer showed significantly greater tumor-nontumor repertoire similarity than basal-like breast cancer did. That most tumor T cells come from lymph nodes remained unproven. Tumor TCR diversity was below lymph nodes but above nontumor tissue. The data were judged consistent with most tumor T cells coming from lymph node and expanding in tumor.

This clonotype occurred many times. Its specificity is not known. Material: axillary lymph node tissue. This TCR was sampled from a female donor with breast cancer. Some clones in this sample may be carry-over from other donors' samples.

The CDR3 region has the DNA TGTGCCAGCACCCTAGGTGGGCTGGGGGCCAACGTCCTGACTTTC. Protein product: CASTLGGLGANVLTF. The chain uses TRBV3-1 and TRBJ2-6; no definite D call. Germline CDR1 reads LGHDT; CDR2 reads YNNKEL (reference sequence). The germline V and J ends were trimmed by 7 bases and 4 bases, with 14 bases remaining between them. This CDR3 spans 15 amino acids.